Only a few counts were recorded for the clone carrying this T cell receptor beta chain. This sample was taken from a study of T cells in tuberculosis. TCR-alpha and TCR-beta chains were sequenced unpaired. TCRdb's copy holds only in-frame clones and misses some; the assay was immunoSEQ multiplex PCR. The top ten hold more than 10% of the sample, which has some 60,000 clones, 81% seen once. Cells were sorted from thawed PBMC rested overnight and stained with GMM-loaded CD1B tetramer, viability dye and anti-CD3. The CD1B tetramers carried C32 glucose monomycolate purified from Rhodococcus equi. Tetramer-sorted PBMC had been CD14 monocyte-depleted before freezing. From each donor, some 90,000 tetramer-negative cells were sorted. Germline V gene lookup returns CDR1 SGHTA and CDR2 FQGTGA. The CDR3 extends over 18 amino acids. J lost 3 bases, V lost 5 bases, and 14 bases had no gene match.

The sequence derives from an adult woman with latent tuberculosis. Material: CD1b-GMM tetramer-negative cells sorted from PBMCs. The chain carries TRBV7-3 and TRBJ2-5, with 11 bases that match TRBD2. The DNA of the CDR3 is TGTGCCAGCAGCCCGGACCTGACTAGCGGGGTATTTAAAGAGACCCAGTACTTC. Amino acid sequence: CASSPDLTSGVFKETQYF.